This is a list of T cell receptor beta chains from one sample in a study of patients and donors after allogeneic stem cell transplantation. TCRdb passed the RT-PCR reads through MiXCR, listing each CDR3 protein once. The repertoire consists of around 30,000 distinct CDR3 sequences, with roughly a third occurring once and the leading ten covering over 65%. Sequencing input: blood, either unsorted or a sorted T cell fraction (not recorded which). The source is a human donor who was either an allogeneic HSCT recipient or a stem cell or donor lymphocyte infusion donor (not recorded which). It is not recorded whose cells these are; they may come from a transplant donor. Both conserved end residues are part of each CDR3. Each record gives: J gene, D gene, V gene, clone size, CDR3 DNA, CDR3 protein. The D gene is left open where the match is weak. A row's size may be missing; if present it is once, few, many or a size class.

>TRBJ1-5|NA|TRBV7-2|NA
TGTGCCAGCAGCCGGAGACAGAATCAGCCCCAGCATTTT
CASSRRQNQPQHF
>TRBJ1-2|TRBD1|TRBV2|few
TGTGCCAGCAGAACTGACAGGGGCTATGGCTACACCTTC
CASRTDRGYGYTF
>TRBJ1-5|NA|TRBV24-1|NA
TGTGCCACCAGTGATGGACCGCGGCCCCAGCATTTT
CATSDGPRPQHF
>TRBJ1-1|NA|TRBV7-8|few
TGTGCCAGCGGAAAGGACAGTGAAGCTTTCTTT
CASGKDSEAFF
>TRBJ2-1|NA|TRBV7-9|NA
TGTGCCAGCAGCGCCAGAGGGGGGCTAGCCGCCAATGAGCAGTTCTTC
CASSARGGLAANEQFF
>TRBJ2-4|NA|TRBV5-5|few
TGTGCCAGCAGCTTGGGATCGGGGGCCAGCATTCAGTACTTC
CASSLGSGASIQYF
>TRBJ1-5|TRBD1|TRBV27|NA
TGTGCCAGCGGAGTCAGAAGGGGGCTAAGGTATAGCAATCAGCCCCAGCATTTT
CASGVRRGLRYSNQPQHF
>TRBJ2-1|TRBD2|TRBV6-4|many
TGTGCCAGCAGTGCCGGACTAGCGGGGTCTTACAATGAGCAGTTCTTC
CASSAGLAGSYNEQFF
>TRBJ1-2|NA|TRBV6-6|few
TGTGCCAGCAGTCGTAGGACAAGGAGGATTAATGGCTACACCTTC
CASSRRTRRINGYTF
>TRBJ2-7|TRBD2|TRBV10-3|once
TGTGCCACGGGACTAGCGGGAGATGTCGAGCAGTACTTC
CATGLAGDVEQYF
>TRBJ2-2|NA|TRBV24-1|NA
TGTGCCACCAGGGAATGGACAGACACCGGGGAGCTGTTTTTT
CATREWTDTGELFF
>TRBJ2-7|TRBD2|TRBV5-5|few
TGTGCCAGCAGCTTTGAAGCGGGGGTTTACTACGAGCAGTACTTC
CASSFEAGVYYEQYF